This T cell receptor (beta chain) was recovered during a study of early T cells in non-severe SARS-CoV-2 infection. As for the study in general: Investigators sequenced bulk RNA drawn from unsorted whole blood, and chains remained unpaired.

General observations from the study: CD4 and private specificities were missed by VDJdb matching, which favored anti-spike CD8 responses.

Unique molecular identifiers were affixed to single, distinct cDNA molecules. TCRdb used MiXCR to reprocess the 5' RACE reads, holding one entry per CDR3 protein. The data hold approximately 28,000 distinct CDR3 sequences, with about 6% observed a single time. CDR3 length: 14 residues. Trimming left V 0 bases short and J 4 bases short, with 9 bases between. Germline V gene lookup returns CDR1 GTSNPN and CDR2 SVGIG (reference sequence). A word on this clonotype: Its antigen is unknown.

The receptor was derived from an adult who was a healthcare worker with PCR-confirmed SARS-CoV-2 infection or an uninfected control (not recorded which). The sequenced sample was whole blood, obtained at baseline. V usage is TRBV30 and J usage is TRBJ2-2; D unresolved. CDR3 in amino acids: CAWSVGRITGELFF. DNA for the CDR3: TGTGCCTGGAGTGTAGGACGGATCACCGGGGAGCTGTTTTTT.